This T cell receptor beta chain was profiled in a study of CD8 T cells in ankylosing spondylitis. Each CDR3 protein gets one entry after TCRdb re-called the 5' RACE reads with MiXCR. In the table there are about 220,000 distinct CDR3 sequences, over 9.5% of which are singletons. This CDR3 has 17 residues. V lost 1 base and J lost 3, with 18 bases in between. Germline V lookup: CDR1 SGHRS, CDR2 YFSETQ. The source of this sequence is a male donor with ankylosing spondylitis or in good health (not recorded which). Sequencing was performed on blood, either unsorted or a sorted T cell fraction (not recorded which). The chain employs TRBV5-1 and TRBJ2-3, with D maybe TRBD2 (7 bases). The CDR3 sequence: CASSLPRGGQGTDTQYF. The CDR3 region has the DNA TGCGCCAGCAGCTTGCCGAGGGGGGGCCAAGGGACAGATACGCAGTATTTT.